These 31 T cell receptor beta chains share one sample of origin, sequenced in a study of blood T cell repertoires in COVID-19 (dated by TCRdb to 2020 to 2021). Receptors were amplified or captured by the immunoSEQ multiplex PCR assay. Not all clones reach the TCRdb copy of this immuneACCESS table, which keeps in-frame sequences only. Checked studies attribute under half of the gap to unresolved V genes and leave the rest unexplained. The sample profile shows about 220,000 clones; over 75% of them were found once. More than 2% of the sample belongs to the ten largest clones. Sequenced: peripheral blood. These receptors were taken from a woman aged 65 to 85 with COVID-19, enrolled during active disease.

The chain couples TRBV7-2 to TRBJ1-1; D not resolved. Germline-derived CDR1 and CDR2 are SGHTA and FQGNSA. V was cut by 5 bases and J by 1 base, with 14 bases left in between. The CDR3 runs 15 residues. Here the CDR3 DNA reads TGTGCCAGCAGCCTCATGGGAGGCGAGAACACTGAAGCTTTCTTT. It is translated as CASSLMGGENTEAFF.

This sequence joins TRBV7-2 and TRBJ2-3, with 9 bases matching TRBD2. V was clipped by 1 base and J by 3 bases; unmatched bases: 8. The CDR3 consists of 17 residues. Germline assignment: CDR1 SGHTA and CDR2 FQGNSA. The CDR3 spells CASSLVTSGYQTDTQYF. As DNA, the CDR3 is TGTGCCAGCAGCTTAGTGACTAGCGGTTATCAGACAGATACGCAGTATTTT.

This clone came up a few times. The chain recombines TRBV6-2 or TRBV6-3 with TRBJ2-3, with a possible D match to TRBD1 (5 bases). The CDR3 extends over 15 amino acids. Germline V CDR1 and CDR2: MNHEY, SVGEGT. Trimming cost V 4 bases and J 0 bases, with 11 bases left between them. CDR3 amino acids: CASSFRVPSTDTQYF. The CDR3 DNA reads as TGTGCCAGCAGTTTCAGGGTTCCTAGCACAGATACGCAGTATTTT.

The chain recombines TRBV10-3 with TRBJ2-3; weak D call: TRBD2 (6 bases). The V end lost 6 bases, the J end lost 1 base, and 17 bases lay between the germline ends. The germline V gene encodes CDR1 ENHRY and CDR2 SYGVKD. The CDR3 is made up of 16 amino acids. The CDR3 spells CAISLRDSQGTDTQYF. As DNA, the CDR3 is TGTGCCATCAGCCTACGGGACTCTCAGGGCACAGATACGCAGTATTTT.

The V call is TRBV14, the J call TRBJ2-1; tentative D call: TRBD2 (6 bases). The V end lost 3 bases, the J end lost 7 bases, and 19 bases lay between the germline ends. CDR3 length: 16 amino acids. Germline V gene lookup returns CDR1 SGHDN and CDR2 FVKESK. The CDR3, as DNA: TGTGCCAGCAGCCAGAATCATAACTGGGAGGTTAATGAGCAGTTCTTC. This sequence encodes CASSQNHNWEVNEQFF.

The V and J genes are TRBV6-5 and TRBJ2-1; the match to TRBD2 covers 10 bases. CDR1 and CDR2 from the germline V gene are MNHEY and SVGAGI. The CDR3 is made up of 15 amino acids. With 10 bases clipped from V and 9 bases from J, the junction kept 15 bases outside the gene matches. The CDR3 coding sequence is TGTGCCACTATTCCCGGGACTAGCGACGTAAGTGAGCAGTTCTTC. It codes for CATIPGTSDVSEQFF.

The genes are TRBV11-3 and TRBJ1-3; no firm D call. The germline V gene encodes CDR1 SGHNT and CDR2 YENEEA. The ends were cut back, 1 base at V and 2 bases at J, with 12 bases in the middle. The CDR3 contains 16 residues. CDR3 region: CASSLVGEETGNTIYF. CDR3 nucleotide sequence: TGTGCCAGCAGCTTAGTCGGGGAAGAAACTGGAAACACCATATATTTT.

This chain joins TRBV12-3 or TRBV12-4 and TRBJ2-3, with unresolved D. V lost 7 bases, J lost 3 bases, and 5 bases lay in between. This CDR3 has 11 amino acids. CDR3 loop: CASKLTDTQYF. CDR3 in DNA: TGTGCCAGCAAACTAACAGATACGCAGTATTTT.

This rearrangement joins TRBV5-6 to TRBJ1-6; 7 bases are shared with TRBD1. This CDR3 is built from 15 residues. V shed 4 bases, J shed 4 bases, and the junction held 5 bases outside the gene matches. Germline V CDR1 and CDR2: SGHDT, YYEEEE. The CDR3 spells CASSRQGLYNSPLHF. The CDR3 DNA is TGTGCCAGCAGCCGACAGGGACTTTATAATTCACCCCTCCACTTT.

This chain connects TRBV4-3 to TRBJ2-1, with TRBD2 matching 10 bases. This CDR3 contains 15 residues. V dropped 2 bases and J dropped 9; count of bases not matched to a gene: 7. CDR1 LGHNA and CDR2 YSLEER come from the germline V gene. CDR3 protein: CASSQLAGVAGEQFF. In DNA, the CDR3 is TGCGCCAGCAGCCAACTAGCGGGAGTCGCAGGTGAGCAGTTCTTC.

This clone was detected once. The V and J genes are TRBV4-3 and TRBJ1-5; D remains unclear. Germline loops: CDR1 LGHNA, CDR2 YSLEER. The CDR3 has 13 amino acids. V lost 2 bases and J 4 bases, leaving 6 bases between the germline ends. CDR3 loop: CASSQRLNQPQHF. CDR3 bases: TGCGCCAGCAGCCAACGGTTAAATCAGCCCCAGCATTTT.

This chain connects TRBV24-1 to TRBJ2-4; tentative D call: TRBD2 (6 bases). This CDR3 contains 14 residues. The germline CDR1 and CDR2 sequences are KGHDR and SFDVKD. V lost 5 bases and J 8 bases, leaving 15 bases between the germline ends. CDR3 DNA sequence: TGTGCCACCAGTGGGGGACTTTACGGAGACATTCAGTACTTC. This encodes CATSGGLYGDIQYF.

This clone was observed once. The rearrangement uses TRBV4-3 and TRBJ2-4; TRBD2 matches at 15 bases. CDR1 LGHNA and CDR2 YSLEER come from the germline V gene. This CDR3 has 20 amino acids. The V gene end was trimmed by 0 bases and the J gene end by 8 bases; junction bases not matched to a gene: 14. CDR3 region: CASSQEFKATGTSGRYIQYF. CDR3 nucleotide sequence: TGCGCCAGCAGCCAAGAGTTCAAGGCTACCGGGACTAGCGGGAGGTACATTCAGTACTTC.

This clone was counted once. The rearrangement joins TRBV6-5 to TRBJ2-1; 7 bases line up with TRBD1. V was clipped by 10 bases and J by 6 bases; unmatched bases: 15. This CDR3 has 15 residues. The V gene's germline CDR1 is MNHEY and CDR2 SVGAGI. The CDR3 protein is CATLRGADRPNEQFF. In DNA, the CDR3 is TGTGCCACCCTCCGGGGCGCGGACAGGCCCAATGAGCAGTTCTTC.

This clone was picked up one time. This chain joins TRBV5-4 and TRBJ1-1; D is possibly TRBD1 (5 bases). Trimming pared 0 bases from V and 11 bases from J, leaving 11 bases between. The CDR3 extends over 12 amino acids. The germline V gene encodes CDR1 SGHNT and CDR2 YYREEE (reference sequence). The CDR3 spells CASSLDRWDAFF. In DNA, the CDR3 is TGTGCCAGCAGCTTGGACAGGTGGGATGCTTTCTTT.

This clone turned up a few times. The chain links TRBV11-3 to TRBJ1-1, with unresolved D. V gave up 4 bases and J gave up 0 bases, with 21 bases separating them. The length of the CDR3 is 18 residues. Germline loops: CDR1 SGHNT, CDR2 YENEEA. The CDR3 is CASSSGHGSGHMNTEAFF. The DNA for the CDR3 is TGTGCCAGCAGCTCGGGTCATGGGAGCGGGCACATGAACACTGAAGCTTTCTTT.

This clone was detected only once. The chain combines TRBV24-1 with TRBJ1-2, with 7 bases that match TRBD1. The germline gives CDR1 KGHDR, CDR2 SFDVKD. The CDR3 runs to 12 residues. V was clipped by 11 bases and J by 4 bases; unmatched bases: 6. The CDR3 DNA reads TGTGCCATTCTGACAGGGAGCTATGGCTACACCTTC. As protein: CAILTGSYGYTF.

In this sample, this clone turned up once. This chain connects TRBV7-8 to TRBJ2-7; D possibly corresponds to TRBD1 (5 bases). Germline CDR1 and CDR2: SGHVS and FQNEAQ. Trimming took off 4 bases at V and 3 bases at J, with 22 bases between the two ends. CDR3 size: 17 residues. Here the CDR3 reads CASSSRGFGAAFYEQYF. CDR3 DNA: TGTGCCAGCAGCTCAAGGGGTTTTGGCGCAGCCTTCTACGAGCAGTACTTC.

The rearrangement joins TRBV7-3 to TRBJ2-2, with TRBD2 matching over 9 bases. This CDR3 has 16 amino acids. V lost 1 base to trimming and J lost 3 bases; unmatched junction nucleotides: 3. Per germline, CDR1 SGHTA and CDR2 FQGTGA. CDR3 in amino acids: CASSLISGGYTGELFF. CDR3 DNA sequence: TGTGCCAGCAGCTTAATCAGCGGGGGGTACACCGGGGAGCTGTTTTTT.

This chain uses TRBV7-6 with TRBJ2-1; D might be TRBD2 (5 bases). Germline V CDR1 and CDR2: SGHVS, FNYEAQ. V shed 0 bases and J shed 2 bases, with 14 bases lying between them. The CDR3 spans 17 residues. The DNA for the CDR3 is TGTGCCAGCAGCTTAGCGAGGGTAGCTCGCCCCTACAATGAGCAGTTCTTC. It codes for CASSLARVARPYNEQFF. Full variable domain (rest looked up from reference TRBV7-6 and TRBJ2-1): GAGVSQSPRYKVTKRGQDVALRCDPISGHVSLYWYRQALGQGPEFLTYFNYEAQQDKSGLPNDRFSAERPEGSISTLTIQRTEQRDSAMYRCASSLARVARPYNEQFFGPGTRLTVL.

This clone was detected only once. The J gene is TRBJ1-5, the V gene TRBV19; weak D call: TRBD1 (6 bases). CDR3 length equals 16 residues. CDR1 and CDR2 (germline): LNHDA, SQIVND (reference sequence). The germline V and J ends were trimmed by 3 bases and 6 bases, with 18 bases remaining between them. The CDR3 DNA is TGTGCCAGTAGTATGGAAACCAGACAGGACCGTCAGCCCCAGCATTTT. Encoded protein: CASSMETRQDRQPQHF.

The V call is TRBV15, the J call TRBJ2-7, with 12 nucleotides matching TRBD1. CDR1 is LNHNV, CDR2 YYDKDF, per germline (reference sequence). CDR3 size: 15 residues. With 3 bases clipped from V and 5 bases from J, the junction kept 5 bases outside the gene matches. CDR3 DNA: TGTGCCACCAGCAGGGGGACAGGGGGCGTCAACGAGCAGTACTTC. Translation: CATSRGTGGVNEQYF.

The genes are TRBV19 and TRBJ2-1, with 8 bases identical to TRBD2. J was trimmed by 9 bases and V by 5 bases; bases with no gene match: 12. The CDR3 is made up of 15 amino acids. In germline, CDR1 is LNHDA, CDR2 SQIVND (reference sequence). For the CDR3, the DNA is TGTGCCAGTAGTTACCGGGAGGGGTTTCCTGTTGAGCAGTTCTTC. Its protein product is CASSYREGFPVEQFF.

This sequence joins TRBV13 and TRBJ2-7, with a weak D call TRBD1 (5 bases). The V gene lost 0 bases and the J gene lost 6 bases, with 12 bases spanning the gap. Germline V CDR1 and CDR2: PRHDT, FYEKMQ (reference sequence). There are 14 residues in the CDR3. The CDR3 DNA sequence: TGTGCCAGCAGCTTAGGCGAGTCCAGGGCCGAGCAGTACTTC. Protein: CASSLGESRAEQYF.

This chain uses TRBV12-3 or TRBV12-4 with TRBJ1-5, with D hard to call. The V gene lost 3 bases and the J gene lost 6 bases, with 9 bases spanning the gap. This CDR3 is built from 13 residues. This CDR3 is CASSFRLPQPQHF. CDR3 sequence (DNA): TGTGCCAGCAGTTTCAGGTTGCCTCAGCCCCAGCATTTT.

CDR3 nucleotide sequence: TGTGCCAGCAGCTTAGTCCCAGCGGGGGGGACAGATACGCAGTATTTT. The encoded protein is CASSLVPAGGTDTQYF. The V and J genes are TRBV7-8 and TRBJ2-3, with 10 bases lining up with TRBD2. Germline CDR1 reads SGHVS; CDR2 reads FQNEAQ. Losses at the gene ends were 1 base for V and 3 bases for J; bases not matched to a gene: 4. The CDR3 consists of 16 residues.

The chain links TRBV5-8 to TRBJ1-2; TRBD1 is a possible D gene (5 bases). The V and J ends lost 3 bases and 4 bases respectively, with 16 bases between them. This CDR3 comprises 15 residues. In germline, CDR1 is SGHTS, CDR2 YDEGEE. CDR3 coding DNA: TGTGCCAGCAGCTCGGACGACAGAGAACTCTATGGCTACACCTTC. This gives the protein CASSSDDRELYGYTF. The full variable domain, with the rest looked up from reference TRBV5-8 and TRBJ1-2, is EAGVTQSPTHLIKTRGQQATLRCSPISGHTSVYWYQQALGLGLQFLLWYDEGEERNRGNFPPRFSGRQFPNYSSELNVNALELEDSALYLCASSSDDRELYGYTFGSGTRLTVV.

V is TRBV2 and J is TRBJ1-2; unclear D gene. CDR1 is SNHLY, CDR2 FYNNEI, per germline. Trimming pared 4 bases from V and 0 bases from J, leaving 3 bases between. This CDR3 has 12 residues. CDR3 nucleotide sequence: TGTGCCAGCAGTGTTACTAACTATGGCTACACCTTC. This gives the protein CASSVTNYGYTF.

J is TRBJ1-6 and V is TRBV9; possible D gene TRBD1, 6 bases. CDR1 SGDLS and CDR2 YYNGEE come from the germline V gene. The V gene lost 0 bases and the J gene lost 7 bases, with 8 bases spanning the gap. CDR3 length: 14 amino acids. In DNA form, the CDR3 reads TGTGCCAGCAGCGTAGAAGGGGGAAATTCACCCCTCCACTTT. It is translated as CASSVEGGNSPLHF.

The CDR3 bases are TGTGCCAGCAGCAAAGACAGAGGAGTCACAGATACGCAGTATTTT. It codes for CASSKDRGVTDTQYF. This rearrangement joins TRBV5-5 to TRBJ2-3, with D possibly TRBD1 on 5 matching bases. The germline gives CDR1 SGHKS, CDR2 YYEKEE (reference sequence). The V end was cut by 4 bases, the J end by 2 bases, with 14 bases between. CDR3 length: 15 residues.

The genes are TRBV5-1 and TRBJ2-3; TRBD2 agrees at 7 bases. Germline V gene data show CDR1 as SGHRS and CDR2 as YFSETQ. Trimming removed 4 bases from V and 4 bases from J; junction bases left unmatched: 12. This CDR3 is 16 amino acids long. In nucleotides, the CDR3 is TGCGCCAGCAGCCCCCAAGCGGGGCGCGGTGCAGATACGCAGTATTTT. This sequence encodes CASSPQAGRGADTQYF.